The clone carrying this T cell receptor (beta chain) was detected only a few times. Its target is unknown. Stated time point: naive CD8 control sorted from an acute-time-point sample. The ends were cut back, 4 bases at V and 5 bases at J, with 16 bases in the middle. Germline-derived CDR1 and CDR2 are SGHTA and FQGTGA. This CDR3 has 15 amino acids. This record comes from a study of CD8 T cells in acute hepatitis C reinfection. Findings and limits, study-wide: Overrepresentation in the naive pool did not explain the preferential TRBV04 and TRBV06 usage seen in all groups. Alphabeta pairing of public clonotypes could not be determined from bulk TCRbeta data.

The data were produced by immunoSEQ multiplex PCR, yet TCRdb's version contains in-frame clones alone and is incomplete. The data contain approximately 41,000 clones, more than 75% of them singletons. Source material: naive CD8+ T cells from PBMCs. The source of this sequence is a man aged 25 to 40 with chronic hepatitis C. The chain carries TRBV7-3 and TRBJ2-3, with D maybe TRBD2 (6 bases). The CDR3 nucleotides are TGTGCCAGCAGCTCACAGGAGGGAGCAGTAGATACGCAGTATTTT. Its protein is CASSSQEGAVDTQYF.